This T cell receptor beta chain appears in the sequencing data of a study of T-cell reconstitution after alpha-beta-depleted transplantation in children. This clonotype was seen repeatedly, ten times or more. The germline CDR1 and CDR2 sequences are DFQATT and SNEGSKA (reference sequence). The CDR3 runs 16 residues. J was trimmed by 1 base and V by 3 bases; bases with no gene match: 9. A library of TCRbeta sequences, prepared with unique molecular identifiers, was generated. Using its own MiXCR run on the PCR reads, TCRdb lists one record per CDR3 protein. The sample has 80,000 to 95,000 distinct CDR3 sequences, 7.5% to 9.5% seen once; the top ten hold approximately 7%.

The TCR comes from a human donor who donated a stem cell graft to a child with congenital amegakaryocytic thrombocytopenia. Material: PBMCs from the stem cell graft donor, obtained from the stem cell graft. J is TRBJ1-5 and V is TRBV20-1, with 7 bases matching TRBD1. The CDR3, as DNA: TGCAGTGCTAGTAACAGGGGCCTCGGAAGCAATCAGCCCCAGCATTTT. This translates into CSASNRGLGSNQPQHF.